These 30 T cell receptor beta chains originate from one sample sequenced in a study of OX40 agonist ivuxolimab in advanced cancers. Sequencing used immunoSEQ multiplex PCR; TCRdb keeps in-frame clones, though not all of them. The table has 20,000 to 25,000 clones, under 90% seen once. This sample comprised CD4+ or CD8+ T cells sorted from blood, obtained in a trial of the OX40 agonist ivuxolimab. These receptors were taken from an adult with an advanced solid tumor such as melanoma, head and neck, liver or kidney cancer.

This clone appeared a single time. The V call is TRBV18, the J call TRBJ2-5; tentatively, D is TRBD1 (6 bases). The V end lost 1 base, the J end lost 5 bases, and 8 bases lay between the germline ends. Germline CDR1 reads KGHSH; CDR2 reads LQKENI. The CDR3 is 13 amino acids. The CDR3: CASSPLGAETQYF. The CDR3 nucleotides read TGTGCCAGCTCACCACTGGGGGCTGAGACCCAGTACTTC. The variable domain in full, completed from reference TRBV18 and TRBJ2-5, reads NAGVMQNPRHLVRRRGQEARLRCSPMKGHSHVYWYRQLPEEGLKFMVYLQKENIIDESGMPKERFSAEFPKEGPSILRIQQVVRGDSAAYFCASSPLGAETQYFGPGTRLLVL.

The chain employs TRBV7-9 and TRBJ2-1; no firm D call. The germline V gene has CDR1 SEHNR and CDR2 FQNEAQ (reference sequence). This CDR3 comprises 14 residues. Trimming removed 4 bases at V and 6 bases at J, with 13 bases between. The CDR3 DNA reads TGTGCCAGCAGCTGGCAGGCGGAGTTCAATGAGCAGTTCTTC. This sequence encodes CASSWQAEFNEQFF.

The chain links TRBV7-8 to TRBJ2-1; 9 nucleotides line up with TRBD2. Germline CDR1 reads SGHVS; CDR2 reads FQNEAQ. The junction had 13 bases not matched to a gene; V was cut back by 5 bases and J by 2 bases. The CDR3 runs to 18 residues. CDR3 residues: CASSPGFQRGVPYNEQFF. Here the CDR3 DNA reads TGTGCCAGCAGCCCGGGGTTCCAGCGGGGGGTTCCCTACAATGAGCAGTTCTTC. Drawing the rest from reference TRBV7-8 and TRBJ2-1, the complete variable domain is GAGVSQSPRYKVAKRGQDVALRCDPISGHVSLFWYQQALGQGPEFLTYFQNEAQLDKSGLPSDRFFAERPEGSVSTLKIQRTQQEDSAVYLCASSPGFQRGVPYNEQFFGPGTRLTVL.

The chain is built from TRBV2 and TRBJ1-1; the D gene is possibly TRBD1 (5 bases). Germline V CDR1 and CDR2: SNHLY, FYNNEI. The V end was cut by 3 bases, the J end by 1 base, with 12 bases between. The CDR3 has 15 amino acids. CDR3 in amino acids: CASSELAGPNTEAFF. In DNA, the CDR3 is TGTGCCAGCAGTGAGTTGGCAGGGCCGAACACTGAAGCTTTCTTT.

This chain links TRBV19 with TRBJ2-7, with D perhaps being TRBD1 or TRBD2 (5 bases each). V dropped 1 base and J dropped 2 bases, with 9 bases sitting between them. The CDR3 has 14 amino acids. Germline V gives CDR1 LNHDA, CDR2 SQIVND (reference sequence). The CDR3 region has the DNA TGTGCCAGTAGTATAGTTGGGGGAGCCTACGAGCAGTACTTC. Its protein is CASSIVGGAYEQYF.

The chain joins TRBV6-6 to TRBJ2-3, with TRBD1 identical over 8 bases. V gave up 6 bases and J gave up 0 bases; unmatched junction bases: 8. The CDR3 has 16 residues. Per germline, CDR1 MNHNY and CDR2 SVGAGI (reference sequence). The CDR3 DNA is TGTGCCAGCAGGACAGGGGTCACCACTAGCACAGATACGCAGTATTTT. This encodes CASRTGVTTSTDTQYF.

This clone has more than one count but fewer than ten. V and J are TRBV7-8 and TRBJ1-5; D is possibly TRBD1 (6 bases). The germline V gene encodes CDR1 SGHVS and CDR2 FQNEAQ. V was clipped by 5 bases and J by 1 base, with 9 bases between them. This CDR3 has 14 amino acids. This chain's CDR3 is CASSVGGSNQPQHF. The CDR3 DNA reads as TGTGCCAGCAGCGTAGGGGGAAGCAATCAGCCCCAGCATTTT.

The chain has TRBV7-9 and TRBJ1-6; possible D gene TRBD1, 5 bases. CDR3 length: 18 residues. Germline V CDR1 and CDR2: SEHNR, FQNEAQ (reference sequence). V was pared by 7 bases and J by 8 bases, with 27 bases between. This CDR3 is CASTPTLAGFGAHSPLHF. CDR3 nucleotides: TGTGCCAGCACCCCGACATTGGCGGGTTTCGGGGCCCATTCACCCCTCCACTTT. Combining the CDR3 with reference TRBV7-9 and TRBJ1-6 gives the whole variable domain DTGVSQNPRHKITKRGQNVTFRCDPISEHNRLYWYRQTLGQGPEFLTYFQNEAQLEKSRLLSDRFSAERPKGSFSTLEIQRTEQGDSAMYLCASTPTLAGFGAHSPLHFGNGTRLTVT.

The genes are TRBV11-2 and TRBJ2-7; 9 bases fit TRBD1. The V gene's germline CDR1 is SGHAT and CDR2 FQNNGV. V shed 3 bases, J shed 4 bases, and the junction held 4 bases outside the gene matches. The CDR3 consists of 14 residues. The CDR3 DNA is TGTGCCAGCAGCTTGGGACAGGGTCCTTACGAGCAGTACTTC. This codes for CASSLGQGPYEQYF.

The chain has TRBV10-1 and TRBJ2-1, with TRBD1 as a possible D gene (6 bases). The germline V and J ends were trimmed by 6 bases and 9 bases, with 9 bases remaining between them. This CDR3 contains 11 residues. CDR1 and CDR2 from the germline V gene are WNHNN and SYGVQD (reference sequence). The CDR3: CASSRGPEQFF. The CDR3, as DNA: TGCGCCAGCAGCAGGGGCCCTGAGCAGTTCTTC.

The V call is TRBV29-1, the J call TRBJ2-7, with 12 bases lining up with TRBD1. The CDR3 is 13 amino acids. The germline V gene encodes CDR1 SQVTM and CDR2 ANQGSEA. The ends lost 7 bases at V and 5 bases at J; junction bases unmatched: 6. This chain's CDR3 is CSAGTGGRDEQYF. The DNA of the CDR3 is TGCAGCGCCGGGACAGGGGGCAGGGACGAGCAGTACTTC.

The chain uses TRBV10-3 and TRBJ1-3; TRBD1 is a possible D gene (5 bases). In germline, CDR1 is ENHRY, CDR2 SYGVKD. V was shortened by 3 bases and J by 0 bases, with 12 bases between the two germline ends. CDR3 length: 16 amino acids. The CDR3 sequence: CAISEGGDYSGNTIYF. The CDR3, as DNA: TGTGCCATCAGTGAAGGTGGGGACTACTCTGGAAACACCATATATTTT.

The count of this clone is one. Since a far larger clone is one base different, this is likely a read error. The CDR3 bases are TGCGCCAGCAGCCTAGCGGGTTCCGGGTTCGTATATAGCAATCAGCCCCAGCATTTT. The encoded protein is CASSLAGSGFVYSNQPQHF. This chain uses TRBV4-1 with TRBJ1-5; D is unclear. CDR3 size: 19 residues. The V gene lost 4 bases and the J gene lost 0 bases, with 22 bases spanning the gap. Germline-derived CDR1 and CDR2 are MGHRA and YSYEKL.

The rearrangement links TRBV9 to TRBJ2-1, with 8 bases identical to TRBD1. V was clipped by 0 bases and J by 7 bases; unmatched bases: 3. The length of the CDR3 is 14 residues. The V gene's germline CDR1 is SGDLS and CDR2 YYNGEE. CDR3 nucleotides: TGTGCCAGCAGCGTAGGACAGGGGAGGAATGAGCAGTTCTTC. This codes for CASSVGQGRNEQFF.

This clone showed up just once. The rearrangement joins TRBV5-4 to TRBJ1-2, with TRBD1 as a possible D gene (5 bases). The V end lost 4 bases, the J end lost 7 bases, and 11 bases lay between the germline ends. This CDR3 is built from 12 residues. Germline loops: CDR1 SGHNT, CDR2 YYREEE (reference sequence). The CDR3 DNA sequence: TGTGCCAGCAGCCCTGACAGCCCTGGCTACACCTTC. Its translation: CASSPDSPGYTF. The full variable domain, completed using reference TRBV5-4 and TRBJ1-2, is ETGVTQSPTHLIKTRGQQVTLRCSSQSGHNTVSWYQQALGQGPQFIFQYYREEENGRGNFPPRFSGLQFPNYSSELNVNALELDDSALYLCASSPDSPGYTFGSGTRLTVV.

This chain links TRBV27 with TRBJ1-1; D not certain. The CDR3 is made up of 11 amino acids. Trimming left V 6 bases short and J 2 bases short, with 4 bases between. In germline, CDR1 is MNHEY, CDR2 SMNVEV (reference sequence). CDR3 sequence: CASSKNTEAFF. As DNA, the CDR3 is TGTGCCAGCAGCAAAAACACTGAAGCTTTCTTT.

This clone has a handful of counts. This chain joins TRBV27 and TRBJ2-2; D gene ambiguous. The CDR3 is 13 residues long. The germline V and J ends were trimmed by 5 bases and 6 bases, with 10 bases remaining between them. Germline V gene lookup returns CDR1 MNHEY and CDR2 SMNVEV (reference sequence). DNA for the CDR3: TGTGCCAGCAGTGTCGCCCATGCCGGGGAGCTGTTTTTT. Residues: CASSVAHAGELFF.

The V call is TRBV9, the J call TRBJ1-1; D is possibly TRBD1 (5 bases). This CDR3 contains 14 residues. V lost 0 bases, J lost 4 bases, and 10 bases lay in between. Looked up from germline, CDR1 is SGDLS and CDR2 is YYNGEE. CDR3 protein: CASSVVSGTTEAFF. The CDR3 DNA reads TGTGCCAGCAGCGTAGTGTCAGGGACCACTGAAGCTTTCTTT.

The chain couples TRBV12-5 to TRBJ2-6; D remains unclear. Between the trimmed V and J ends, which lost 0 bases and 4 bases, there was a span of 7 bases. CDR1 and CDR2 from the germline V gene are LGHNT and FRNRAP. The CDR3 is 15 amino acids. CDR3 in DNA: TGTGCTAGTGGTTTGGTACTTCAGGGGGCCAACGTCCTGACTTTC. Translating gives CASGLVLQGANVLTF.

The gene calls are TRBV27 and TRBJ1-5; D is uncertain. Germline CDR1 reads MNHEY; CDR2 reads SMNVEV (reference sequence). Trimming cost V 2 bases and J 5 bases, with 10 bases left between them. The CDR3 consists of 14 residues. The CDR3 coding sequence is TGTGCCAGCAGTTTAACCAGAGGCGATCAGCCCCAGCATTTT. It is translated as CASSLTRGDQPQHF.

Turning to this clone: A junction end diverges from the germline sequence, so it may reflect a read error. The chain joins TRBV9 to TRBJ2-1; D possibly corresponds to TRBD1 (6 bases). Germline V gene lookup returns CDR1 SGDLS and CDR2 YYNGEE. The CDR3 loop spans 16 amino acids. Here the CDR3 reads CTSSVDGTNSYNEQFF. The CDR3 coding sequence is TGTACCAGCAGCGTAGATGGGACAAACTCCTACAATGAGCAGTTCTTC.

This clone was seen more than once but under ten times. The genes are TRBV2 and TRBJ2-7; D is undetermined. There are 12 residues in the CDR3. Germline V lookup: CDR1 SNHLY, CDR2 FYNNEI. V gave up 4 bases and J gave up 4 bases, with 8 bases separating them. CDR3: CASSGYVYEQYF. The CDR3 DNA sequence: TGTGCCAGCAGTGGCTACGTATACGAGCAGTACTTC.

The chain is built from TRBV6-6 and TRBJ2-7; D possibly uses TRBD1 or TRBD2 (5 bases each). CDR3 size: 15 residues. Germline V gene lookup returns CDR1 MNHNY and CDR2 SVGAGI (reference sequence). Trimming removed 8 bases at V and 0 bases at J, with 17 bases between. The DNA of the CDR3 is TGTGCCAGCTCCGTTCGGGACGTCAGCTCCTACGAGCAGTACTTC. This sequence encodes CASSVRDVSSYEQYF.

The rearrangement joins TRBV27 to TRBJ1-1, with D hard to call. CDR3 length equals 13 residues. The germline V and J ends were trimmed by 2 bases and 2 bases, with 6 bases remaining between them. CDR1 is MNHEY and CDR2 is SMNVEV in the germline V gene (reference sequence). Here the CDR3 reads CASSLEGNTEAFF. In DNA, the CDR3 is TGTGCCAGCAGTTTAGAGGGTAACACTGAAGCTTTCTTT.

The count of this clone is one. The V gene is TRBV9, the J gene TRBJ2-1; D may match TRBD1 or TRBD2 (7 bases each). V lost 3 bases and J 4 bases, leaving 14 bases between the germline ends. Germline V gene lookup returns CDR1 SGDLS and CDR2 YYNGEE. The CDR3 is made up of 15 amino acids. CDR3 protein: CASSASGGAYNEQFF. The CDR3 coding sequence is TGTGCCAGCAGCGCCTCAGGGGGGGCTTACAATGAGCAGTTCTTC.

The chain recombines TRBV27 with TRBJ2-2, with D possibly matching TRBD1 (6 bases). The CDR3 loop spans 15 amino acids. The germline CDR1 and CDR2 sequences are MNHEY and SMNVEV (reference sequence). With 2 bases removed from V and 4 bases from J, the gap between germline ends came to 11 bases. CDR3 residues: CASSLIQTGTGELFF. CDR3 nucleotides: TGTGCCAGCAGTTTAATCCAGACAGGCACCGGGGAGCTGTTTTTT.

This clone showed up just once. The chain joins TRBV11-2 to TRBJ2-7; a weak D match, TRBD2 (6 bases). Germline CDR1 SGHAT, CDR2 FQNNGV. The CDR3 spans 13 residues. Trimming removed 6 bases from V and 3 bases from J, with 12 bases in between. The DNA for the CDR3 is TGTGCCAGCAGGCGCCCGGGAGACTACGAGCAGTACTTC. Its translation: CASRRPGDYEQYF. The full variable domain, completed using reference TRBV11-2 and TRBJ2-7, is EAGVAQSPRYKIIEKRQSVAFWCNPISGHATLYWYQQILGQGPKLLIQFQNNGVVDDSQLPKDRFSAERLKGVDSTLKIQPAKLEDSAVYLCASRRPGDYEQYFGPGTRLTVT.

This sequence joins TRBV10-3 and TRBJ1-5; tentative D call: TRBD1 (5 bases). CDR3 length: 13 residues. The V end was cut by 3 bases, the J end by 7 bases, with 10 bases between. The germline gives CDR1 ENHRY, CDR2 SYGVKD. The CDR3, as DNA: TGTGCCATCAGTGATGGGGGAGGCCAGCCCCAGCATTTT. This gives the protein CAISDGGGQPQHF.

In regard to this clone: The same CDR3 arises from other DNA sequences in this sample as well. The chain uses TRBV19 and TRBJ2-1; D perhaps matches TRBD2 (5 bases). V lost 1 base and J 9 bases, leaving 10 bases between the germline ends. CDR1 is LNHDA and CDR2 is SQIVND in the germline V gene (reference sequence). CDR3 length: 13 residues. The CDR3 DNA sequence: TGTGCCAGTAGTATAGCCCCCCGGGGTGAGCAGTTCTTC. This codes for CASSIAPRGEQFF.

The J gene is TRBJ2-7, the V gene TRBV7-6, with D possibly being TRBD1 (6 bases). The V end was cut by 4 bases, the J end by 1 base, with 17 bases between. In germline, CDR1 is SGHVS, CDR2 FNYEAQ. The length of the CDR3 is 16 residues. CDR3 loop: CASSSGDTGLSYEQYF. CDR3 nucleotide sequence: TGTGCCAGCAGCTCTGGGGACACTGGATTATCCTACGAGCAGTACTTC.